This TCR beta chain was observed in a study of cytotoxic CD8 clonotypes in ibrutinib-treated CLL (dated by TCRdb to about 2021). For the wider study: The cohort was composed of 11 relapsed/refractory and 15 treatment-naive patients; IGHV unmutated status was identified in 17 patients. Every sample from remission and from progressive disease was obtained while the patients were still on ibrutinib. An average of 255,043 productive templates and roughly 94,000 productive rearrangements was obtained per sample. Response samples were obtained after a median of approximately 12 months of treatment, with a range of roughly 6 to 40 months. Cryopreserved peripheral blood mononuclear cells were collected before treatment, at response, and at either disease progression or sustained remission. Longitudinal samples were obtainable from 26 of the 86 participants in the trial. Partial responses were observed in 24 patients and complete responses in 2; after a median follow-up of roughly 62 months, remission was maintained in approximately 14 patients and progression was observed in around twelve.

The goal of deep resolution MiSeq sequencing was a depth between 1 in 1 million and 1 in 200,000 T cells, and coverage averaged 10x per clonotype. TCR beta libraries were generated with the immunoSEQ hsTCRB Kit. The original methods were these. The data were analyzed with ImmunoSEQ Analyzer and ImmunoSEQ Data Assistant, and V, D and J gene assignments followed IMGT definitions. Clonality, which ranges from 0 to 1, was calculated by subtracting the normalized Shannon entropy of productive rearrangement frequencies from one. Public clonotype analysis was restricted to overrepresented clonotypes comprising at least 0.05% of each patient's repertoire. Some twelve repertoires from age-matched healthy donors, obtained from immuneACCESS, served as clonality controls. TCRdb provides this immuneACCESS table in a form limited to in-frame rearrangements. Some clones are lacking; in checked studies, under half of them reflect an unresolved V gene, and why the rest are absent is not known. The DNA gave D and trimming, while V, J and clone size come from that table. This sample comprises about 300,000 clones, roughly four fifths of them detected only once. The ten largest make up approximately 5.1% of the sample.

On this clone: Its specific antigen is unknown. Base qualities are missing; no much larger clone stands one base away.

The time point label, read with the paper, signifies: progressive disease on ibrutinib. For TCR beta library preparation, 1.5 to 2.5 micrograms of genomic DNA was extracted from cryopreserved PBMCs. High-throughput TCR beta sequencing was performed on longitudinal blood samples from CLL patients receiving ibrutinib monotherapy. The patients took part in an open-label, single-center phase 2 trial of ibrutinib monotherapy. The research as a whole found: Lymph node repertoires were not examined, and the timing of sampling was not matched between patients in sustained remission and those whose disease progressed. At baseline, clonality was higher than in age-matched healthy donors and showed a strong correlation with circulating CD8+ T-cell counts. Public clonotypes were rare and either shrank or stayed stable during treatment, and the rise in clonality at ibrutinib response reflected expansion of private clonotypes. At ibrutinib response clonality went up, during sustained remission it held steady, and at progression it dropped back toward baseline.

V sheds 5 bases and J sheds 6 bases, leaving 17 bases between their ends. In the germline V gene, CDR1 corresponds to SGHTA and CDR2 to FQGNSA. Measured from the cysteine to the phenylalanine, the CDR3 is 14 residues long. Only CDR3 DNA is held: 42 bases, read in frame from base 1. Specimen: PBMCs, collected at disease progression, from a patient treated with ibrutinib. The chain employs TRBV7-2 and TRBJ2-7; a confident D gene designation cannot be given. The source is a human donor with chronic lymphocytic leukemia. The DNA reads as follows: TGTGCCAGCAGCGCTCCGGGCCGGAGTGCCGAGCAGTACTTC. Translation gives CASSAPGRSAEQYF.